This TCR beta chain appears in the sequencing data of a study of cytomegalovirus exposure and HLA in healthy donors. The study, taken as a whole, reports: The Asian-associated ancestry cluster reportedly had fewer N-insertions than the approximately 630-donor mean in a later analysis.

CDR3 length: 15 amino acids. The V gene's germline CDR1 is MNHEY and CDR2 SVGAGI. V lost 5 bases, J lost 5 bases, and 18 bases lay in between. 13 Jbeta primers and 60 Vbeta primers were used for the PCR. TCRdb keeps only in-frame clones here, not all; method: immunoSEQ multiplex PCR. Of about 150,000 clones detected, around four fifths appear once; the ten largest clones hold 1.9%. In this sample, this clone turned up once. Antigen: not known. The sample was PBMCs. This clonotype was sampled from a man between 18 and 35 years old in good health and CMV-seronegative. The V and J genes are TRBV6-5 and TRBJ2-5; perhaps TRBD2 as D (6 bases). CDR3 DNA: TGTGCCAGCAGTACAGCCGGGACTTGGGGGGAGACCCAGTACTTC. It yields the protein CASSTAGTWGETQYF.